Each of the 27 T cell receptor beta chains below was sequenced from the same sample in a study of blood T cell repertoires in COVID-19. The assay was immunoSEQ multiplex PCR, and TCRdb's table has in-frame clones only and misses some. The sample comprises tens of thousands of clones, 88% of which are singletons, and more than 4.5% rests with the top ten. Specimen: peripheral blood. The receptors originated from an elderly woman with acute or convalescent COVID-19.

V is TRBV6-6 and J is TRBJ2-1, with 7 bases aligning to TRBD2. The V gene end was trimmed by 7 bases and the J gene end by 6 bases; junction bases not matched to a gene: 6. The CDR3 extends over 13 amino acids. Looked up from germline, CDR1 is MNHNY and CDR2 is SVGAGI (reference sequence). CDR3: CASKLTSSNEQFF. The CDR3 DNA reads TGTGCCAGCAAGTTGACTAGCAGCAATGAGCAGTTCTTC.

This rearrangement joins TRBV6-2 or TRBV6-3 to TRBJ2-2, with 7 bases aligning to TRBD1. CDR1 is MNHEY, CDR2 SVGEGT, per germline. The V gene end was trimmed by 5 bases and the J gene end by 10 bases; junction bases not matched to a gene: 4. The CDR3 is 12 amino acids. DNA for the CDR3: TGTGCCAGCAGTCAAGGGGGCTTGGAGCTGTTTTTT. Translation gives CASSQGGLELFF.

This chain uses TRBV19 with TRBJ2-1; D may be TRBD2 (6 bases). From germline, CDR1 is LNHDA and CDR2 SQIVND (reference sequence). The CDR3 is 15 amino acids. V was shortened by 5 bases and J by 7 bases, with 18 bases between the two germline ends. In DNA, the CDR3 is TGTGCCAGTAGTGACAGACTAGAGTTGAGGAATGAGCAGTTCTTC. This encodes CASSDRLELRNEQFF.

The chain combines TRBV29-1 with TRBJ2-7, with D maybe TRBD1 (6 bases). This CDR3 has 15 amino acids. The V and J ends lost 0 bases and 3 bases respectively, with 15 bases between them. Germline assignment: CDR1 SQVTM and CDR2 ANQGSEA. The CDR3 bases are TGCAGCGTTGAAGACCCCGACAGGTTGGGCTACGAGCAGTACTTC. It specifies CSVEDPDRLGYEQYF.

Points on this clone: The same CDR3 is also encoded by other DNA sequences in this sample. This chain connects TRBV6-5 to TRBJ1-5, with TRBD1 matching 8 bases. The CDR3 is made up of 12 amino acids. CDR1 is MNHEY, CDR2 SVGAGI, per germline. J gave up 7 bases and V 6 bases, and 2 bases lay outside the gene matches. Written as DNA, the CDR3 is TGTGCCAGCAGAGGGACAGGACAGCCCCAGCATTTT. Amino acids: CASRGTGQPQHF.

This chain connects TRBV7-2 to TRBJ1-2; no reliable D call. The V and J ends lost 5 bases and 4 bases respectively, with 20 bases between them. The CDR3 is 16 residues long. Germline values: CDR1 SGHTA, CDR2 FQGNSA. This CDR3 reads CASSPGRLGRAYGYTF. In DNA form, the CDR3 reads TGTGCCAGCAGCCCCGGTCGGCTCGGGCGGGCCTATGGCTACACCTTC.

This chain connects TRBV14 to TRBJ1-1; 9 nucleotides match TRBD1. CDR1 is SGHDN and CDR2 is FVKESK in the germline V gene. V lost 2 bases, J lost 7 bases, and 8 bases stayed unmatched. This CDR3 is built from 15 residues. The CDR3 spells CASSQLQGAINEAFF. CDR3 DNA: TGTGCCAGCAGCCAATTACAGGGGGCGATTAATGAAGCTTTCTTT.

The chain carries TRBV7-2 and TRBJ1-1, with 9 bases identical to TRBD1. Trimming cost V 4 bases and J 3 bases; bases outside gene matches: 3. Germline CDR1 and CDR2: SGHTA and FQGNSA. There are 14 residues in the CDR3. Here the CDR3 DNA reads TGTGCCAGCAGCTCCGGACAGGGGTACACTGAAGCTTTCTTT. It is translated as CASSSGQGYTEAFF.

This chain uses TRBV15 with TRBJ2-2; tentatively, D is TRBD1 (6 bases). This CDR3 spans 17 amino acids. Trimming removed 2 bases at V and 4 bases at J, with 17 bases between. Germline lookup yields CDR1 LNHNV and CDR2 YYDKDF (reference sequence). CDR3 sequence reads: CATSRNPLGAATGELFF. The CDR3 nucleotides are TGTGCCACCAGCAGAAACCCTTTGGGGGCGGCCACCGGGGAGCTGTTTTTT. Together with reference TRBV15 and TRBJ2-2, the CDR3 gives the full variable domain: DAMVIQNPRYQVTQFGKPVTLSCSQTLNHNVMYWYQQKSSQAPKLLFHYYDKDFNNEADTPDNFQSRRPNTSFCFLDIRSPGLGDTAMYLCATSRNPLGAATGELFFGEGSRLTVL.

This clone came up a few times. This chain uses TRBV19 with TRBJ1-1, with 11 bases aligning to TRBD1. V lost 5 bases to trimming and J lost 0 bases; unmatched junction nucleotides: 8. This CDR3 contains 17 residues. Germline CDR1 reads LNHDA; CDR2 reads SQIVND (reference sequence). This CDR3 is CASSPLGQGAMNTEAFF. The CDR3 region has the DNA TGTGCCAGTAGTCCGCTTGGACAGGGGGCTATGAACACTGAAGCTTTCTTT.

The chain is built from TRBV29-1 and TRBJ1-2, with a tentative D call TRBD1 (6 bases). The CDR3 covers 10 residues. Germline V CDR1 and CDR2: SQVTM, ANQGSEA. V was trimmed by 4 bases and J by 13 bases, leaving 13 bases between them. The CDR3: CSVGGPAFTF. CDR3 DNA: TGCAGCGTTGGGGGGCCGGCCTTCACCTTC.

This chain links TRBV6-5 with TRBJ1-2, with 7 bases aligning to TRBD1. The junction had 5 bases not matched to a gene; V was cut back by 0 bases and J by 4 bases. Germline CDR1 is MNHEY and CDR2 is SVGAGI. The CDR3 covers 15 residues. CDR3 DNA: TGTGCCAGCAGTTACTCCCGGGACAGCATCTATGGCTACACCTTC. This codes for CASSYSRDSIYGYTF.

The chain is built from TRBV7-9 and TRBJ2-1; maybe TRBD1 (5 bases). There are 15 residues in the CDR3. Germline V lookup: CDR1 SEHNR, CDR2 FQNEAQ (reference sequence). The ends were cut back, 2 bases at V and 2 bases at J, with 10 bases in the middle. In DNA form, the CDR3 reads TGTGCCAGCAGCTTACTGCTGGGGCCCTACAATGAGCAGTTCTTC. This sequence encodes CASSLLLGPYNEQFF.

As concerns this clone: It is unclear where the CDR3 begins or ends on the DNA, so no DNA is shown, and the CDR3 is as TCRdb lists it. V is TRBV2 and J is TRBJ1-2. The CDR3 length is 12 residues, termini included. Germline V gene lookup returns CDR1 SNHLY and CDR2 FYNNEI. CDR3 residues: CASILGLSRDTF.

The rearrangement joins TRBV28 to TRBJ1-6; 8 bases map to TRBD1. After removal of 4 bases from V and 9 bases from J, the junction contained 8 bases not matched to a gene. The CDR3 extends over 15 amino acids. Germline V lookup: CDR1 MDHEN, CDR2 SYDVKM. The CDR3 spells CASSSTTGDASPLHF. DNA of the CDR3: TGTGCCAGCAGTTCGACGACAGGGGATGCTTCACCCCTCCACTTT.

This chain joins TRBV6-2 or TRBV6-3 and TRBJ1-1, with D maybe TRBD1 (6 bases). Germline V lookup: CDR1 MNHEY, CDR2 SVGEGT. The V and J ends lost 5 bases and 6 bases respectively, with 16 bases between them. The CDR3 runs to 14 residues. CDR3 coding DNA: TGTGCCAGCAGTCTACAGGGTGGCGGAGCTGAAGCTTTCTTT. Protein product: CASSLQGGGAEAFF.

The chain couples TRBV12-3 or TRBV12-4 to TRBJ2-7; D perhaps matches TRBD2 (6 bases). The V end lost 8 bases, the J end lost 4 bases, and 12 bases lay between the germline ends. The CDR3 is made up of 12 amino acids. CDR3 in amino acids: CASALGGYEQYF. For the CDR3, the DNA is TGTGCCAGCGCCTTGGGGGGATACGAGCAGTACTTC.

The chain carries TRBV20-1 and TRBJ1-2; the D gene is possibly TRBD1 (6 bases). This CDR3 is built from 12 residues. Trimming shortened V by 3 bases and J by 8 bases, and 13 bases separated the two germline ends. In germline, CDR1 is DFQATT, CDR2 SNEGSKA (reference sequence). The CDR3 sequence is CSASAGGGGYTF. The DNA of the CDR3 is TGCAGTGCTAGTGCTGGGGGGGGCGGCTACACCTTC.

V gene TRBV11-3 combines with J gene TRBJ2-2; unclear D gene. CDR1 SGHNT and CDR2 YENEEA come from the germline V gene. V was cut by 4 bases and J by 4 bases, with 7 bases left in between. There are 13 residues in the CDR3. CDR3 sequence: CASSSVRTGELFF. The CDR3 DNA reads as TGTGCCAGCAGCTCTGTTCGCACCGGGGAGCTGTTTTTT. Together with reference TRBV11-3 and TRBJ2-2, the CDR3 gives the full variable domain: EAGVVQSPRYKIIEKKQPVAFWCNPISGHNTLYWYLQNLGQGPELLIRYENEEAVDDSQLPKDRFSAERLKGVDSTLKIQPAELGDSAVYLCASSSVRTGELFFGEGSRLTVL.

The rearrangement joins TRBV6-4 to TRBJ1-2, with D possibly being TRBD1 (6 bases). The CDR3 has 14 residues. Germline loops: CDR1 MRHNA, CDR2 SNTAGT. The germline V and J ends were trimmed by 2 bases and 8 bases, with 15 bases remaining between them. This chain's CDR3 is CASSDGGLGGGYTF. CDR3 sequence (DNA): TGTGCCAGCAGTGACGGGGGCCTTGGCGGGGGCTACACCTTC.

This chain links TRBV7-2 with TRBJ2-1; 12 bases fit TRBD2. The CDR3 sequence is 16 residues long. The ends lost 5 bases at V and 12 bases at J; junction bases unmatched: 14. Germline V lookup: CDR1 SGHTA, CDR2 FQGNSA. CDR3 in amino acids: CASSPQLAGGPRGQFF. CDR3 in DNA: TGTGCCAGCAGCCCTCAACTAGCGGGAGGCCCCAGGGGGCAGTTCTTC. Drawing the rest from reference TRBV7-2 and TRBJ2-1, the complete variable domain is GAGVSQSPSNKVTEKGKDVELRCDPISGHTALYWYRQSLGQGLEFLIYFQGNSAPDKSGLPSDRFSAERTGGSVSTLTIQRTQQEDSAVYLCASSPQLAGGPRGQFFGPGTRLTVL.

The CDR3 is CASRANRDTGELFF. CDR3 nucleotides: TGTGCCAGCAGAGCGAATAGAGACACCGGGGAGCTGTTTTTT. This chain uses TRBV6-5 with TRBJ2-2; D not resolved. CDR3 length: 14 residues. Trimming stripped 6 bases from V and 3 bases from J, with 11 bases between. The V gene's germline CDR1 is MNHEY and CDR2 SVGAGI.

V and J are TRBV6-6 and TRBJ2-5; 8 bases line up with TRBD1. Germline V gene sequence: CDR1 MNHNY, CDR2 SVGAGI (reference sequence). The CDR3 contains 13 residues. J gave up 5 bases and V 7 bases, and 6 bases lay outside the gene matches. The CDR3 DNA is TGTGCCAGCATGAGACAGGGGAGGGAGACCCAGTACTTC. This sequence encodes CASMRQGRETQYF.

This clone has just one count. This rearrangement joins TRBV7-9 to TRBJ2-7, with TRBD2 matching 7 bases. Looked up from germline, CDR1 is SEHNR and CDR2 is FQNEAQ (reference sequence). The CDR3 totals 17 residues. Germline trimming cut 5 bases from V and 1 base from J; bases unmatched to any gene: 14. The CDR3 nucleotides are TGTGCCAGCAGCCCCCGCGTGGCGCGGGAGTCATCCTACGAGCAGTACTTC. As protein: CASSPRVARESSYEQYF.

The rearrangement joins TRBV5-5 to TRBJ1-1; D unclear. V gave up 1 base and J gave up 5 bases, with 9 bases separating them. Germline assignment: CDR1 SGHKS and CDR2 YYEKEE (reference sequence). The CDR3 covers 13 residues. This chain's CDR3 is CASSLFERTEAFF. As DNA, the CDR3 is TGTGCCAGCAGCTTGTTCGAGAGGACTGAAGCTTTCTTT.

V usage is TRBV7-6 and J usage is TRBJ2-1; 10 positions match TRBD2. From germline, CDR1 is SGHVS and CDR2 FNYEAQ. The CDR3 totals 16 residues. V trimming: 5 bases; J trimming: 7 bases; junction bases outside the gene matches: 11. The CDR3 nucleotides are TGTGCCAGCAGCATCCAGCGGGAGGGCCTGCGGAATGAGCAGTTCTTC. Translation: CASSIQREGLRNEQFF. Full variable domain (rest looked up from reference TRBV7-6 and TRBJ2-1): GAGVSQSPRYKVTKRGQDVALRCDPISGHVSLYWYRQALGQGPEFLTYFNYEAQQDKSGLPNDRFSAERPEGSISTLTIQRTEQRDSAMYRCASSIQREGLRNEQFFGPGTRLTVL.

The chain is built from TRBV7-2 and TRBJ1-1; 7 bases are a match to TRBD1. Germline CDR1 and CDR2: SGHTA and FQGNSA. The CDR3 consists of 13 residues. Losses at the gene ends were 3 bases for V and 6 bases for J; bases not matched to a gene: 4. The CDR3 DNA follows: TGTGCCAGCAGCTTTGACAGGGTAGCTGAAGCTTTCTTT. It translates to CASSFDRVAEAFF.